This TCR beta chain appears in the sequencing data of a study of blood T cells in healthy people across ages. This CDR3 contains 13 residues. Per germline, CDR1 MNHEY and CDR2 SMNVEV (reference sequence). V was cut by 5 bases and J by 3 bases, with 11 bases left in between. For the second PCR, which ran for about 7 to 11 cycles, a sample-barcoded 5' primer and a J-beta primer mix were used. MiXCR, run by TCRdb on the 5' RACE reads, gives a single entry per CDR3 protein. Among 1.5 million to 2 million distinct CDR3 sequences listed, around half were seen once. This chain links TRBV27 with TRBJ2-7, with D perhaps assigned TRBD1 or TRBD2 (5 bases each). This TCR derives from a woman aged 40 to 50 in good health. Sequencing used blood. CDR3 in amino acids: CASSTGRNYEQYF. As DNA, the CDR3 is TGTGCCAGCAGTACGGGACGGAACTACGAGCAGTACTTC.